This TCR beta chain was captured in a study of cytomegalovirus exposure and HLA in healthy donors. Study in general: Among about 179 million T cells, an earlier analysis found roughly 100 million unique TCR beta sequences. Study results and limitations: Earlier results showed most TCR beta V segments being productive about 87% or about 30% of the time.

To note about this clone: No antigen is known for it. The same CDR3 arises from other DNA sequences in this sample as well.

The PCR used 60 Vbeta and 13 Jbeta primers. The data were produced by immunoSEQ multiplex PCR, yet TCRdb's version contains in-frame clones alone and is incomplete. Its listing shows 95,000 to 150,000 clones. Sequencing was done on a sample of PBMCs. This receptor was obtained from a man aged 18 to 29 in good health and CMV-seronegative.

CDR3 amino acids: CASSLILNRRDTEAFF. CDR3 coding DNA: TGTGCCAGCAGCCTAATCCTCAACAGGAGGGATACTGAAGCTTTCTTT. The V gene is TRBV11-2, the J gene TRBJ1-1, with a tentative D call TRBD1 (5 bases). Germline V gene lookup returns CDR1 SGHAT and CDR2 FQNNGV. The CDR3 spans 16 residues. Between the trimmed V and J ends, which lost 5 bases and 5 bases, there was a span of 21 bases.